Sequencing of this T cell receptor beta chain was carried out in a study of shared clonotypes between healthy human individuals. Whole-study results and caveats: The authors sampled blood alone, and tissue repertoires likely differ. It was the non-shared clonotypes that had lower generation probabilities than clonotypes shared by all four donors.

CD45RA+ naive and CD45RA-negative memory subsets were separated from CD4+ cells. The CDR3 consists of 15 residues. V shed 0 bases, J shed 2 bases, and the junction held 4 bases outside the gene matches. Germline CDR1 reads SGHRS; CDR2 reads YFSETQ. As originally analysed: ImmunoSEQ supplied junction-only sequences lacking quality scores, so filtering was different. The method was immunoSEQ multiplex PCR; TCRdb's version includes in-frame clones alone and lacks a portion of them. V, J and clone size are those of that table, while D and trimming were read from the DNA. The sample carries about 660,000 clones, about 74% recorded once. Concerning this clone itself: The target antigen is unknown.

This sequence joins TRBV5-1 and TRBJ2-5; TRBD1 matches 7 bases. The origin of this receptor is a woman younger than 45 in good health. The specimen was memory CD4+ T cells sorted from blood. The subset: CD45RA-negative fraction. In DNA form, the CDR3 reads TGCGCCAGCAGCTTGGAACAGGGGAATCAAGAGACCCAGTACTTC. Translation gives CASSLEQGNQETQYF. Variable domain in full (rest from reference TRBV5-1 and TRBJ2-5): KAGVTQTPRYLIKTRGQQVTLSCSPISGHRSVSWYQQTPGQGLQFLFEYFSETQRNKGNFPGRFSGRQFSNSRSEMNVSTLELGDSALYLCASSLEQGNQETQYFGPGTRLLVL.